This note documents a single T cell receptor (beta chain) sequence. Its antigen is currently unknown. The record originates from a study of cytomegalovirus exposure and HLA in healthy donors. V was clipped by 7 bases and J by 6 bases; unmatched bases: 8. CDR1 and CDR2 from the germline V gene are SGHNT and YYREEE (reference sequence). CDR3 length: 13 amino acids. Study-level findings and limits: The likely origin of a cluster of highly shared sequence variants was a sequencing artifact. Common viral pathogens were later found to be apparently linked to several of the most significant clusters. Later work found that TCR association rates differed between HLA loci; DRB1 had the most and HLA-C the fewest. The authors excluded some V segments, including TRBV6-2 and TRBV6-3, as indistinguishable.

PCR used 60 Vbeta primers and 13 Jbeta primers. TCRdb's copy holds only in-frame clones and misses some; the assay was immunoSEQ multiplex PCR. Of 100,000 to 150,000 clones detected, about two thirds appear once; the ten largest clones hold roughly 3%. This TCR came from a human donor in good health. The sequencing sample was made of PBMCs. This sequence joins TRBV5-4 and TRBJ1-1; 8 nucleotides agree with TRBD1. For the CDR3, the DNA is TGTGCCAGCCAGGACAGGGCGAGGGCTGAAGCTTTCTTT. Residues: CASQDRARAEAFF.